Each of the 11 T cell receptor beta chains below was sequenced from the same sample in a study of technical replicates of blood from a few donors. Profiling relied on immunoSEQ multiplex PCR, and the TCRdb table lists in-frame clones only, not all of them. The data show some 14,000 clones, with about 76% seen just once and about 12% held by the top ten. Sequenced sample: PBMCs. Receptors originate from a human donor in good health.

The V call is TRBV4-1, the J call TRBJ1-2, with D perhaps TRBD1 (6 bases). The V gene lost 0 bases and the J gene lost 2 bases, with 7 bases spanning the gap. In germline, CDR1 is MGHRA, CDR2 YSYEKL. This CDR3 is 14 amino acids long. The CDR3, as DNA: TGCGCCAGCAGCCAAGATACAGGGAACTATGGCTACACCTTC. Translating it yields CASSQDTGNYGYTF.

A single count supports this clone. The chain has TRBV11-1 and TRBJ2-2, with D maybe TRBD2 (6 bases). The CDR3 totals 14 residues. The V gene's germline CDR1 is SGHAT and CDR2 FQDESV (reference sequence). The ends were cut back, 2 bases at V and 7 bases at J, with 11 bases in the middle. The chain's CDR3 is CASSLRRAVGELFF. In nucleotides, the CDR3 is TGTGCCAGCAGCTTAAGGAGGGCCGTCGGGGAGCTGTTTTTT.

This sequence joins TRBV9 and TRBJ2-1; D gene unclear. This CDR3 spans 16 amino acids. The ends were cut back, 0 bases at V and 0 bases at J, with 10 bases in the middle. The V gene's germline CDR1 is SGDLS and CDR2 YYNGEE. CDR3 loop: CASSVVTAVSYNEQFF. In DNA form, the CDR3 reads TGTGCCAGCAGCGTAGTAACGGCGGTCTCCTACAATGAGCAGTTCTTC.

V is TRBV6-1 and J is TRBJ1-1; 9 nucleotides match TRBD1. V lost 3 bases to trimming and J lost 11 bases; unmatched junction nucleotides: 7. The length of the CDR3 is 13 residues. The germline V gene has CDR1 MNHNS and CDR2 SASEGT. DNA of the CDR3: TGTGCCAGCAGTGACCCGGGACAGGGAATGGCTTTCTTT. This translates into CASSDPGQGMAFF.

This clone was seen only once. The V and J genes are TRBV5-1 and TRBJ1-4; 7 bases are a match to TRBD1. This CDR3 has 16 amino acids. V lost 4 bases and J lost 5; bases outside the gene matches: 11. Germline V gene data show CDR1 as SGHRS and CDR2 as YFSETQ. CDR3 in amino acids: CASSAYPGQQNEKLFF. CDR3 sequence (DNA): TGCGCCAGCAGCGCGTATCCGGGACAGCAAAATGAAAAACTGTTTTTT.

In its sample, this clone was seen a few times. This chain joins TRBV14 and TRBJ2-2; 12 nucleotides match TRBD2. Trimming removed 1 base from V and 6 bases from J; junction bases left unmatched: 12. Germline V lookup: CDR1 SGHDN, CDR2 FVKESK. The CDR3 extends over 19 amino acids. The CDR3: CASSQVGGLAGIFAGELFF. The DNA for the CDR3 is TGTGCCAGCAGCCAAGTTGGAGGACTAGCGGGAATATTTGCCGGGGAGCTGTTTTTT.

The J gene is TRBJ1-4, the V gene TRBV28; 8 positions match TRBD1. V shed 5 bases, J shed 7 bases, and the junction held 3 bases outside the gene matches. The CDR3 has 13 amino acids. Germline CDR1 MDHEN, CDR2 SYDVKM. The CDR3: CASSGQGFEKLFF. CDR3 DNA sequence: TGTGCCAGCAGTGGACAGGGTTTTGAAAAACTGTTTTTT.

This clone appeared a few times. The chain has TRBV19 and TRBJ1-5; TRBD1 might be the D (6 bases). The germline V gene encodes CDR1 LNHDA and CDR2 SQIVND (reference sequence). The ends were cut back, 11 bases at V and 4 bases at J, with 15 bases in the middle. The CDR3 length is 13 residues. CDR3 protein: CAGSTGMNQPQHF. CDR3 DNA: TGTGCCGGGAGTACAGGGATGAATCAGCCCCAGCATTTT.

This chain uses TRBV11-2 with TRBJ2-5; no clear D. CDR1 and CDR2 (germline): SGHAT, FQNNGV. The length of the CDR3 is 15 residues. V dropped 1 base and J dropped 2 bases, with 11 bases sitting between them. CDR3 DNA sequence: TGTGCCAGCAGCTTAGGAGGCGGTATTCAAGAGACCCAGTACTTC. Translating it yields CASSLGGGIQETQYF.

CDR3 in amino acids: CASSSDMAGQPQHF. The DNA for the CDR3 is TGTGCCAGCAGCTCAGACATGGCCGGTCAGCCCCAGCATTTT. This chain links TRBV7-2 with TRBJ1-5; D unclear. The CDR3 covers 14 residues. Germline loops: CDR1 SGHTA, CDR2 FQGNSA. V lost 4 bases and J 6 bases, leaving 13 bases between the germline ends.

The rearrangement joins TRBV6-1 to TRBJ2-2; 7 nucleotides match TRBD1. CDR1 and CDR2 from the germline V gene are MNHNS and SASEGT. The CDR3 contains 15 residues. The CDR3 coding sequence is TGTGCTACCCGCCCCCTCGGGACAGTCACCGGGGAGCTGTTTTTT. Its protein is CATRPLGTVTGELFF.